This record concerns one T cell receptor (beta chain) sequence. Its antigen is unknown. It was with 60 Vbeta and 13 Jbeta primers that the PCR ran. Profiled with immunoSEQ multiplex PCR; TCRdb holds only in-frame clones, not every one. The sample has some 98,000 clones, over 65% seen once; the top ten hold 10%. The records do not include a CMV serostatus for this donor. These data originate in a study of cytomegalovirus exposure and HLA in healthy donors. Study-level findings and limits: Immune exposure was documented only through CMV serostatus. A later look showed TCR association rates differing by HLA locus, highest for DRB1 and lowest for HLA-C. A later analysis by the authors found several of the most significant clusters apparently linked to common viral pathogens.

The TCR sequence derives from a human donor in good health. The sequenced material came from PBMCs.

CDR3 amino acids: CATERDKASSPLHF. The DNA for the CDR3 is TGTGCCACCGAACGGGACAAGGCCTCCTCACCCCTCCACTTT. The chain couples TRBV28 to TRBJ1-6; maybe TRBD1 (6 bases). The V end was cut by 10 bases, the J end by 10 bases, with 20 bases between. The CDR3 runs 14 residues. CDR1 is MDHEN and CDR2 is SYDVKM in the germline V gene. The entire variable domain, with the rest obtained from reference TRBV28 and TRBJ1-6, is as follows: DVKVTQSSRYLVKRTGEKVFLECVQDMDHENMFWYRQDPGLGLRLIYFSYDVKMKEKGDIPEGYSVSREKKERFSLILESASTNQTSMYLCATERDKASSPLHFGNGTRLTVT.